Below, 18 T cell receptor beta chains from the same sample are listed, as sequenced in a study of T cell repertoires in cytomegalovirus infection. TCRdb called the reads again in MiXCR, with one record for every CDR3 protein. The sample has under 130,000 distinct CDR3 sequences, approximately 45% seen once. These receptors' antigens are unknown. The input for sequencing was CD8+ T cells from cultured PBMCs, taken from culture after CMV antigen stimulation. The receptors were sampled from a human donor in good health (CMV status not recorded). Some clones in this sample may be carry-over from other donors' samples.

The V and J genes are TRBV28 and TRBJ1-5; no reliable D call. The CDR3 has 15 residues. The germline V gene encodes CDR1 MDHEN and CDR2 SYDVKM. The germline V and J ends were trimmed by 7 bases and 0 bases, with 13 bases remaining between them. Written as DNA, the CDR3 is TGTGCCAGCAAATTAACCTGGAATAGCAATCAGCCCCAGCATTTT. It yields the protein CASKLTWNSNQPQHF.

This clonotype was found a few times. CDR3 in DNA: TGCGCCAGCAGCCAATCTCAGGGAAACACCATATATTTT. This sequence encodes CASSQSQGNTIYF. The chain combines TRBV4-1 with TRBJ1-3; D gene ambiguous. Germline CDR1 MGHRA, CDR2 YSYEKL. Trimming took 2 bases from V and 4 from J, leaving 6 bases between them. This CDR3 is built from 13 residues.

This clonotype was seen repeatedly, ten times or more. This chain connects TRBV7-6 to TRBJ2-1; D is uncertain. The CDR3 spans 12 residues. V lost 3 bases and J 9 bases, leaving 9 bases between the germline ends. Germline CDR1 reads SGHVS; CDR2 reads FNYEAQ. CDR3 bases: TGTGCCAGCAGCTTCCAACCCAGTGAGCAGTTCTTC. Amino acids: CASSFQPSEQFF.

The rearrangement joins TRBV7-9 to TRBJ1-5; D unresolved. Trimming cost V 5 bases and J 5 bases, with 7 bases left between them. There are 12 residues in the CDR3. From germline, CDR1 is SEHNR and CDR2 FQNEAQ (reference sequence). CDR3 amino acids: CASSQEDQPQHF. DNA of the CDR3: TGTGCCAGCAGCCAGGAGGATCAGCCCCAGCATTTT.

As for this clonotype: A much larger clonotype is one base distant, so this may be a read error. The gene calls are TRBV7-6 and TRBJ1-1, with D uncertain. Germline CDR1 reads SGHVS; CDR2 reads FNYEAQ. The CDR3 has 15 residues. The CDR3, as DNA: TGTACCAGCAGCAAGCCGACGCTCATGAACACTGAAGCTTTCTTT. Translation gives CTSSKPTLMNTEAFF.

This rearrangement joins TRBV12-3 or TRBV12-4 to TRBJ2-7; 9 nucleotides match TRBD1. The CDR3 length is 13 residues. V trimming: 3 bases; J trimming: 6 bases; junction bases outside the gene matches: 3. The CDR3 loop reads CASSFGTGLEQYF. DNA for the CDR3: TGTGCCAGCAGTTTTGGGACAGGGCTCGAGCAGTACTTC.

This chain connects TRBV20-1 to TRBJ2-1, with TRBD2 matching over 8 bases. Germline V gene sequence: CDR1 DFQATT, CDR2 SNEGSKA (reference sequence). The CDR3 consists of 16 residues. V lost 4 bases, J lost 8 bases, and 16 bases stayed unmatched. The CDR3 DNA sequence: TGCAGTGCTACCTCCACGGGGGGGGGCTTGGGCGATGAGCAGTTCTTC. Translated: CSATSTGGGLGDEQFF.

This clonotype was observed a few times. This rearrangement joins TRBV20-1 to TRBJ1-6; D may be TRBD1 (5 bases). The germline V gene has CDR1 DFQATT and CDR2 SNEGSKA (reference sequence). CDR3 length: 17 amino acids. Trimming stripped 2 bases from V and 0 bases from J, with 14 bases between. The CDR3, as DNA: TGCAGTGCTAGATCTCGAGGGACCAGCTCCTATAATTCACCCCTCCACTTT. Protein sequence: CSARSRGTSSYNSPLHF.

This clonotype came up a few times. V and J are TRBV20-1 and TRBJ2-7, with 9 bases fitting TRBD1. Germline V gene lookup returns CDR1 DFQATT and CDR2 SNEGSKA (reference sequence). There are 14 residues in the CDR3. V shed 0 bases, J shed 4 bases, and the junction held 4 bases outside the gene matches. The DNA of the CDR3 is TGCAGTGCTAGAGAAATCGACAGGGGGTACGAGCAGTACTTC. Its translation is CSAREIDRGYEQYF.

This clonotype was counted only a few times. The chain joins TRBV4-1 to TRBJ1-2; tentative D call: TRBD1 (6 bases). The CDR3 is made up of 17 amino acids. CDR1 and CDR2 (germline): MGHRA, YSYEKL. Trimming took 0 bases from V and 5 from J, leaving 19 bases between them. CDR3 loop: CASSQDPATGWGYGYTF. DNA of the CDR3: TGCGCCAGCAGCCAAGATCCAGCGACAGGTTGGGGATATGGCTACACCTTC.

The CDR3 region is CASSLTSGGFSGANVLTF. The CDR3 nucleotides read TGTGCCAGCAGTTTGACTAGCGGGGGTTTCTCTGGGGCCAACGTCCTGACTTTC. This sequence joins TRBV27 and TRBJ2-6; 12 bases fit TRBD2. Trimming cost V 3 bases and J 0 bases; bases outside gene matches: 3. Germline assignment: CDR1 MNHEY and CDR2 SMNVEV (reference sequence). The CDR3 runs 18 residues.

The chain carries TRBV7-9 and TRBJ2-7; D uncertain. The CDR3 length is 14 residues. Trimming shortened V by 1 base and J by 3 bases, and 10 bases separated the two germline ends. Germline V gene lookup returns CDR1 SEHNR and CDR2 FQNEAQ (reference sequence). The CDR3 reads CASSLDHGVYEQYF. As DNA, the CDR3 is TGTGCCAGCAGCTTAGACCACGGAGTCTACGAGCAGTACTTC.

The J gene is TRBJ1-4, the V gene TRBV2; D is perhaps TRBD1 (5 bases). V lost 7 bases, J lost 6 bases, and 18 bases lay in between. This CDR3 has 15 residues. Germline V lookup: CDR1 SNHLY, CDR2 FYNNEI. As DNA, the CDR3 is TGTGCCAGCACGCGAGGGGAACAGTGGGATGAAAAACTGTTTTTT. Its translation is CASTRGEQWDEKLFF. Full variable domain (rest looked up from reference TRBV2 and TRBJ1-4): EPEVTQTPSHQVTQMGQEVILRCVPISNHLYFYWYRQILGQKVEFLVSFYNNEISEKSEIFDDQFSVERPDGSNFTLKIRSTKLEDSAMYFCASTRGEQWDEKLFFGSGTQLSVL.

J is TRBJ1-5 and V is TRBV6-6, with 7 bases that match TRBD1. CDR3 length equals 14 residues. J gave up 8 bases and V 6 bases, and 10 bases lay outside the gene matches. CDR1 is MNHNY, CDR2 SVGAGI, per germline (reference sequence). CDR3 DNA sequence: TGTGCCAGCAGCCAGGGGGGACCACGAGAGCCCCAGCATTTT. It codes for CASSQGGPREPQHF.

This clonotype was observed a single time. The CDR3 bases are TGTGCCATCCGGGACAGGGTTGAGTACGAGCAGTACTTC. This sequence encodes CAIRDRVEYEQYF. This chain links TRBV2 with TRBJ2-7, with 9 positions matching TRBD1. The CDR3 totals 13 residues. Germline V gene sequence: CDR1 SNHLY, CDR2 FYNNEI. J was trimmed by 4 bases and V by 10 bases; bases with no gene match: 8.

The genes are TRBV19 and TRBJ2-7; 9 nucleotides line up with TRBD1. CDR1 is LNHDA, CDR2 SQIVND, per germline (reference sequence). This CDR3 has 15 amino acids. J lost 4 bases, V lost 6 bases, and 10 bases had no gene match. The CDR3 coding sequence is TGTGCCAGTAGCCCCCGGGGACAGGGATATTACGAGCAGTACTTC. Translation: CASSPRGQGYYEQYF. Full variable domain (remainder filled in from reference TRBV19 and TRBJ2-7): DGGITQSPKYLFRKEGQNVTLSCEQNLNHDAMYWYRQDPGQGLRLIYYSQIVNDFQKGDIAEGYSVSREKKESFPLTVTSAQKNPTAFYLCASSPRGQGYYEQYFGPGTRLTVT.

The DNA of the CDR3 is TGTGCCACCAGTGATTTGCAAAATGAGGACTACGAGCAGTACTTC. Protein sequence: CATSDLQNEDYEQYF. The J gene is TRBJ2-7, the V gene TRBV24-1; no reliable D call. V lost 0 bases, J lost 3 bases, and 11 bases lay in between. The CDR3 has 15 residues. Germline V gene sequence: CDR1 KGHDR, CDR2 SFDVKD.

This chain connects TRBV19 to TRBJ2-7, with D perhaps matching TRBD2 (5 bases). The CDR3 consists of 14 residues. Germline CDR1 reads LNHDA; CDR2 reads SQIVND (reference sequence). V lost 4 bases, J lost 0 bases, and 10 bases lay in between. CDR3 residues: CASSTAEASYEQYF. In nucleotides, the CDR3 is TGTGCCAGTAGTACTGCGGAGGCCTCCTACGAGCAGTACTTC.